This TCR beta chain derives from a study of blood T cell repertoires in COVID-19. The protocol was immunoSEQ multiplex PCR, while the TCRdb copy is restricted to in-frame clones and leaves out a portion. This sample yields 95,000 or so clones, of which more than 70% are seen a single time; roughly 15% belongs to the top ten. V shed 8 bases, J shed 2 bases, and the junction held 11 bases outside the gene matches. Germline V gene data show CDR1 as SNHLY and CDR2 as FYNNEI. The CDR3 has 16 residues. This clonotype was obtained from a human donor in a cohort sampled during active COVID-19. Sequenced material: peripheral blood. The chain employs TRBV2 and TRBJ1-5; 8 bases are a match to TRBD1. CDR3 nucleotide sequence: TGTGCCAGCGGAGGCCGACAGGGGAGAGGCAATCAGCCCCAGCATTTT. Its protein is CASGGRQGRGNQPQHF.